One sample yielded the 22 T cell receptor beta chains listed below, sequenced in a study of blood T cell repertoires in COVID-19. TCRdb's table, derived via immunoSEQ multiplex PCR, lists solely in-frame clones and lacks some. Among 120,000 or so clones listed, around nine tenths were seen once. Source material: peripheral blood. The source is a man aged 50-60 years with active COVID-19.

This chain links TRBV19 with TRBJ2-3, with D uncertain. CDR3 length: 13 residues. In germline, CDR1 is LNHDA, CDR2 SQIVND (reference sequence). V was pared by 5 bases and J by 5 bases, with 11 bases between. The CDR3 here is CASSSSRVDTQYF. CDR3 DNA: TGTGCCAGTAGTTCCTCCCGCGTAGATACGCAGTATTTT.

V usage is TRBV6-1 and J usage is TRBJ1-5, with D possibly matching TRBD1 (5 bases). CDR1 and CDR2 from the germline V gene are MNHNS and SASEGT. CDR3 length equals 16 residues. The germline V and J ends were trimmed by 0 bases and 5 bases, with 14 bases remaining between them. Here the CDR3 reads CASSEAVTGVHQPQHF. The CDR3 region has the DNA TGTGCCAGCAGTGAAGCAGTTACGGGGGTTCATCAGCCCCAGCATTTT.

The chain is built from TRBV2 and TRBJ2-2, with 9 bases identical to TRBD2. The CDR3 runs 15 residues. V shed 3 bases, J shed 6 bases, and the junction held 5 bases outside the gene matches. In germline, CDR1 is SNHLY, CDR2 FYNNEI. CDR3 sequence: CASSDAAGGAGELFF. CDR3 in DNA: TGTGCCAGCAGTGACGCCGCGGGGGGGGCCGGGGAGCTGTTTTTT.

Worth noting for this clone: Other DNA sequences within the sample encode an identical CDR3. The chain carries TRBV9 and TRBJ1-3; 7 nucleotides agree with TRBD1. The V gene end was trimmed by 0 bases and the J gene end by 3 bases; junction bases not matched to a gene: 0. The germline V gene encodes CDR1 SGDLS and CDR2 YYNGEE. CDR3 length: 14 amino acids. CDR3 protein: CASSVGDSGNTIYF. The CDR3 coding sequence is TGTGCCAGCAGCGTAGGGGACAGTGGAAACACCATATATTTT. The variable domain in full, with the rest retrieved from reference TRBV9 and TRBJ1-3, is DSGVTQTPKHLITATGQRVTLRCSPRSGDLSVYWYQQSLDQGLQFLIQYYNGEERAKGNILERFSAQQFPDLHSELNLSSLELGDSALYFCASSVGDSGNTIYFGEGSWLTVV.

The chain has TRBV7-9 and TRBJ1-1; D remains ambiguous. V was clipped by 4 bases and J by 1 base, with 16 bases between them. The length of the CDR3 is 16 residues. Germline lookup yields CDR1 SEHNR and CDR2 FQNEAQ (reference sequence). CDR3 nucleotides: TGTGCCAGCAGCTCGCGACCAGCGGGAGAGAACACTGAAGCTTTCTTT. Amino acid sequence: CASSSRPAGENTEAFF.

This rearrangement joins TRBV7-8 to TRBJ2-3; TRBD2 matches at 9 bases. J lost 2 bases, V lost 1 base, and 1 base had no gene match. There are 15 residues in the CDR3. Germline V lookup: CDR1 SGHVS, CDR2 FQNEAQ. The CDR3: CASSLGGLATDTQYF. The CDR3 nucleotides are TGTGCCAGCAGCTTAGGGGGACTAGCCACAGATACGCAGTATTTT.

The V gene is TRBV18, the J gene TRBJ2-3; maybe TRBD2 (5 bases). The germline V gene encodes CDR1 KGHSH and CDR2 LQKENI. V was clipped by 1 base and J by 0 bases, with 8 bases between them. The CDR3 has 15 residues. CDR3 loop: CASSPQAVSTDTQYF. CDR3 bases: TGTGCCAGCTCACCACAAGCGGTTAGCACAGATACGCAGTATTTT. The whole variable domain, remainder taken from reference TRBV18 and TRBJ2-3, is NAGVMQNPRHLVRRRGQEARLRCSPMKGHSHVYWYRQLPEEGLKFMVYLQKENIIDESGMPKERFSAEFPKEGPSILRIQQVVRGDSAAYFCASSPQAVSTDTQYFGPGTRLTVL.

V and J are TRBV29-1 and TRBJ1-2, with 8 bases identical to TRBD1. Germline V gene sequence: CDR1 SQVTM, CDR2 ANQGSEA. The CDR3 sequence is 17 residues long. With 6 bases clipped from V and 4 bases from J, the junction kept 19 bases outside the gene matches. The CDR3, as DNA: TGCAGCGTCGCGAAACGCCGGATGGACAGGGCGATCTATGGCTACACCTTC. The encoded protein is CSVAKRRMDRAIYGYTF.

The chain joins TRBV6-5 to TRBJ2-7; tentative D call: TRBD1 (5 bases). Per germline, CDR1 MNHEY and CDR2 SVGAGI. The V end was cut by 7 bases, the J end by 6 bases, with 10 bases between. This CDR3 has 11 residues. The CDR3 DNA sequence: TGTGCCAGCAACTCAGGGCGCGAGCAGTACGTC. Residues: CASNSGREQYV.

The chain combines TRBV15 with TRBJ1-2, with a possible D match to TRBD1 (5 bases). Germline CDR1 reads LNHNV; CDR2 reads YYDKDF (reference sequence). The CDR3 covers 15 residues. Trimming took off 0 bases at V and 7 bases at J, with 15 bases between the two ends. The CDR3 loop reads CATSRDRAGFGGYTF. In DNA form, the CDR3 reads TGTGCCACCAGCAGAGATCGGGCAGGGTTCGGTGGCTACACCTTC.

This chain joins TRBV6-5 and TRBJ1-4; D may be TRBD1 (6 bases). V lost 7 bases to trimming and J lost 7 bases, with 19 bases between them. This CDR3 has 15 residues. Germline V gives CDR1 MNHEY, CDR2 SVGAGI. The CDR3 DNA sequence: TGTGCCAGCACCGAAGGGGGTTTACGGGGTGAAAAACTGTTTTTT. Translated, it gives CASTEGGLRGEKLFF.

The V gene is TRBV18, the J gene TRBJ2-3; no firm D call. V shed 3 bases and J shed 4 bases, with 8 bases lying between them. Germline V CDR1 and CDR2: KGHSH, LQKENI. The CDR3 has 13 amino acids. CDR3: CASSPTDADTQYF. CDR3 bases: TGTGCCAGCTCACCCACAGATGCAGATACGCAGTATTTT.

The genes are TRBV5-1 and TRBJ2-5; the match to TRBD1 covers 8 bases. The trim removed 0 bases at V and 9 bases at J, leaving 7 bases unmatched. The germline V gene encodes CDR1 SGHRS and CDR2 YFSETQ. The CDR3 sequence is 14 residues long. This chain's CDR3 is CASSLETGAEAQYF. CDR3 DNA: TGCGCCAGCAGCTTGGAGACAGGGGCCGAGGCCCAGTACTTC.

The chain joins TRBV11-2 to TRBJ1-1; the D is unclear. This CDR3 comprises 12 residues. V was pared by 5 bases and J by 5 bases, with 9 bases between. Germline V gene lookup returns CDR1 SGHAT and CDR2 FQNNGV. For the CDR3, the DNA is TGTGCCAGCAGCCAACGAGGAACTGAAGCTTTCTTT. Amino acids: CASSQRGTEAFF.

CDR3 in DNA: TGTGCCAGCAGCCAGCCCCCGGGACAGGGGAGCACTGAAGCTTTCTTT. Its translation: CASSQPPGQGSTEAFF. V usage is TRBV14 and J usage is TRBJ1-1, with 10 positions matching TRBD1. CDR3 length equals 16 residues. Germline V gene sequence: CDR1 SGHDN, CDR2 FVKESK. J gave up 4 bases and V 3 bases, and 8 bases lay outside the gene matches.

This clone was found once. The chain recombines TRBV6-5 with TRBJ2-3, with a tentative D call TRBD1 (6 bases). Trimming left V 6 bases short and J 5 bases short, with 9 bases between. The germline V gene has CDR1 MNHEY and CDR2 SVGAGI. The CDR3 is made up of 12 amino acids. DNA for the CDR3: TGTGCCAGCAGCCAACAGGGAGATACGCAGTATTTT. Amino acid sequence: CASSQQGDTQYF.

The chain employs TRBV19 and TRBJ1-3, with D uncertain. In germline, CDR1 is LNHDA, CDR2 SQIVND (reference sequence). The CDR3 has 15 residues. Trimming removed 4 bases from V and 0 bases from J, with 10 bases in between. CDR3 sequence: CASSTRGSSGNTIYF. In DNA, the CDR3 is TGTGCCAGTAGTACGCGGGGTTCCTCTGGAAACACCATATATTTT.

J is TRBJ2-2 and V is TRBV9; D might be TRBD1 (5 bases). The CDR3 extends over 17 amino acids. Germline CDR1 SGDLS, CDR2 YYNGEE. Deletions cut 0 bases from V and 1 base from J, with 13 bases between. This chain's CDR3 is CASSVARAGMNTGELFF. DNA for the CDR3: TGTGCCAGCAGCGTAGCTAGGGCAGGGATGAACACCGGGGAGCTGTTTTTT.

The chain uses TRBV5-1 and TRBJ1-1, with a weak D call TRBD1 (5 bases). Trimming cost V 1 base and J 4 bases, with 20 bases left between them. There are 17 residues in the CDR3. Germline values: CDR1 SGHRS, CDR2 YFSETQ. The CDR3 DNA sequence: TGCGCCAGCAGCTTGTTGCAGGGAATAAGGGGTGGCACTGAAGCTTTCTTT. Protein product: CASSLLQGIRGGTEAFF. Using reference TRBV5-1 and TRBJ1-1 for the parts outside the CDR3, the full variable domain is KAGVTQTPRYLIKTRGQQVTLSCSPISGHRSVSWYQQTPGQGLQFLFEYFSETQRNKGNFPGRFSGRQFSNSRSEMNVSTLELGDSALYLCASSLLQGIRGGTEAFFGQGTRLTVV.

The chain has TRBV19 and TRBJ1-1; D is possibly TRBD1 (6 bases). V lost 2 bases to trimming and J lost 1 base, with 17 bases between them. Germline V CDR1 and CDR2: LNHDA, SQIVND (reference sequence). The length of the CDR3 is 17 residues. The CDR3 DNA is TGTGCCAGTAGTATAATAGGGTCGGGGGGCCGGAACACTGAAGCTTTCTTT. Its protein product is CASSIIGSGGRNTEAFF.

This clone was observed a single time. This rearrangement joins TRBV27 to TRBJ1-5; D ambiguous. Trimming cost V 2 bases and J 7 bases, with 12 bases left between them. Germline CDR1 MNHEY, CDR2 SMNVEV (reference sequence). This CDR3 has 14 residues. The CDR3 DNA is TGTGCCAGCAGTTTACGGGGAACGGGCCAGCCCCAGCATTTT. Translating gives CASSLRGTGQPQHF.

The CDR3 reads CASSALDGGFGYTF. The CDR3 DNA sequence: TGTGCCAGCTCAGCCTTGGACGGGGGTTTCGGCTACACCTTC. The chain carries TRBV18 and TRBJ1-2; D possibly corresponds to TRBD1 (5 bases). This CDR3 region has 14 residues. V was shortened by 5 bases and J by 8 bases, with 18 bases between the two germline ends. Germline V gives CDR1 KGHSH, CDR2 LQKENI.